This T cell receptor beta chain appears in the sequencing data of a study of human T cells and chemical hapten exposure. Study background: Weekly scalp doses of diphenylcyclopropenone were given to patients during the roughly 24-week study.

Sample time point: patch test 2, 6 weeks after DPC sensitization. Treatment denoted: therapeutic diphenylcyclopropenone sensitization with weekly scalp DPC. It was unfractionated whole blood from which total RNA was extracted. Whole-study findings and limits: DPC sensitization did not alter TCRs above 1 in 1000 frequency.

Unique molecular identifiers were linked by the library to individual cDNA molecules. TCRdb re-analysed the RACE reads in MiXCR, keeping a single row per CDR3 protein. The table records 85,000 to 95,000 distinct CDR3 sequences, approximately 10% of them present only once. With 0 bases removed from V and 0 bases from J, the gap between germline ends came to 10 bases. Germline V gives CDR1 SGHDN, CDR2 FVKESK. The CDR3 is made up of 16 amino acids. For this clonotype: Its specificity is unknown.

This rearrangement joins TRBV14 to TRBJ2-3, with D possibly matching TRBD2 (6 bases). The TCR comes from a man aged 40-55 years with alopecia areata. Some clones in this sample may be carry-over from other donors' samples. Here the sequenced sample was whole blood, taken in connection with sensitization to the hapten diphenylcyclopropenone (DPC). Here the CDR3 reads CASSQDGSGSTDTQYF. In DNA form, the CDR3 reads TGTGCCAGCAGCCAAGATGGCAGCGGGAGCACAGATACGCAGTATTTT.